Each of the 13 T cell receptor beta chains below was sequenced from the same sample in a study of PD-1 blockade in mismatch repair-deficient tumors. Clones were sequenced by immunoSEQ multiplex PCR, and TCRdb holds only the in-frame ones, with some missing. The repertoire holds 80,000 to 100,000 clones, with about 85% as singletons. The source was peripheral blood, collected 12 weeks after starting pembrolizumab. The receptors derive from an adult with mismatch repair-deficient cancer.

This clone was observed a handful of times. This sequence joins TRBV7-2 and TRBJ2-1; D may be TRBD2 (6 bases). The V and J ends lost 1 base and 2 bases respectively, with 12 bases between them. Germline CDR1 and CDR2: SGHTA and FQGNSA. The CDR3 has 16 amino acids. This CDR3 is CASSLDGGGPYNEQFF. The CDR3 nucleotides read TGTGCCAGCAGCTTAGATGGGGGAGGACCCTACAATGAGCAGTTCTTC.

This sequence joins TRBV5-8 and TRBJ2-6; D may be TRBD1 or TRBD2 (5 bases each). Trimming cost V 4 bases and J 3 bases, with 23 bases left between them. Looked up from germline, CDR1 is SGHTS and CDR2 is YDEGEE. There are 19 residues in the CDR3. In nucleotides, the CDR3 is TGTGCCAGCAGCGGGCGAATGGGGACGGCGAGTGGTGGGGCCAACGTCCTGACTTTC. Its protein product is CASSGRMGTASGGANVLTF.

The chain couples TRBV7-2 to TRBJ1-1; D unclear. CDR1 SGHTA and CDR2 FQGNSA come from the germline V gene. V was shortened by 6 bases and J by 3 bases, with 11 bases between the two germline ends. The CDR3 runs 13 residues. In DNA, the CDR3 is TGTGCCAGCAGTACGTGGCGGTACACTGAAGCTTTCTTT. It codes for CASSTWRYTEAFF.

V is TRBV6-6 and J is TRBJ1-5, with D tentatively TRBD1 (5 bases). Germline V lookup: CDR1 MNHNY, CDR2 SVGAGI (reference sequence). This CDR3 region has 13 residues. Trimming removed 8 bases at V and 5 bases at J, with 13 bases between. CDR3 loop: CASPRDVDQPQHF. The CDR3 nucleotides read TGTGCCAGCCCGAGGGACGTAGATCAGCCCCAGCATTTT.

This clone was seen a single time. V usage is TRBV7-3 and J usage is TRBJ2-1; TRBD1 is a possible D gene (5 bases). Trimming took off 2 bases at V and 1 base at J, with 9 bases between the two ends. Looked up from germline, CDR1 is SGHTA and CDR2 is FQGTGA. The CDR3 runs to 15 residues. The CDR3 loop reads CASSLGAGSYNEQFF. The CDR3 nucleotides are TGTGCCAGCAGCTTAGGAGCAGGGTCCTACAATGAGCAGTTCTTC.

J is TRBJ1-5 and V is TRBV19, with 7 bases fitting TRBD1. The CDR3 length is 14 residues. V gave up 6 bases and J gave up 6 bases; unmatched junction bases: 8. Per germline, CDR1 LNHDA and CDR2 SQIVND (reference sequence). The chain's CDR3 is CASSLDRVGQPQHF. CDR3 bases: TGTGCCAGTAGCCTAGACAGGGTGGGTCAGCCCCAGCATTTT.

CDR3 sequence reads: CASKGTDNEQFF. The CDR3 DNA follows: TGTGCCAGCAAAGGGACCGACAATGAGCAGTTCTTC. The chain uses TRBV7-3 and TRBJ2-1; possibly TRBD1 or TRBD2 for D (5 bases each). Trimming left V 7 bases short and J 5 bases short, with 9 bases between. This CDR3 has 12 amino acids. Looked up from germline, CDR1 is SGHTA and CDR2 is FQGTGA.

The DNA of the CDR3 is TGTGCCAGCAGCCGGGACAACGGGCTCTACGAGCAGTACTTC. Protein sequence: CASSRDNGLYEQYF. The chain uses TRBV2 and TRBJ2-7; D possibly corresponds to TRBD1 (6 bases). CDR1 is SNHLY, CDR2 FYNNEI, per germline. This CDR3 is 14 amino acids long. V lost 6 bases, J lost 3 bases, and 15 bases lay in between. The complete variable domain, with remaining parts taken from reference TRBV2 and TRBJ2-7, reads EPEVTQTPSHQVTQMGQEVILRCVPISNHLYFYWYRQILGQKVEFLVSFYNNEISEKSEIFDDQFSVERPDGSNFTLKIRSTKLEDSAMYFCASSRDNGLYEQYFGPGTRLTVT.

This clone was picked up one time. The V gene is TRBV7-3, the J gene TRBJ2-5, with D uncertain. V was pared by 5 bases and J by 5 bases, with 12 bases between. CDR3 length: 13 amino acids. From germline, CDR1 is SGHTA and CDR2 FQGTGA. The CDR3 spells CASSVGRAETQYF. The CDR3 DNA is TGTGCCAGCAGCGTCGGAAGGGCGGAGACCCAGTACTTC.

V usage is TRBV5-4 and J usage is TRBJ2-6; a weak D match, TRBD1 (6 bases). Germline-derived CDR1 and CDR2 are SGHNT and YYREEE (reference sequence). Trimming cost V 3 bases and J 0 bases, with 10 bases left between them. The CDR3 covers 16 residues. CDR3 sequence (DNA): TGTGCCAGCAGCTCGACAGGTAGCTCTGGGGCCAACGTCCTGACTTTC. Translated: CASSSTGSSGANVLTF. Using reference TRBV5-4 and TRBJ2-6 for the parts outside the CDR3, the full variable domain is ETGVTQSPTHLIKTRGQQVTLRCSSQSGHNTVSWYQQALGQGPQFIFQYYREEENGRGNFPPRFSGLQFPNYSSELNVNALELDDSALYLCASSSTGSSGANVLTFGAGSRLTVL.

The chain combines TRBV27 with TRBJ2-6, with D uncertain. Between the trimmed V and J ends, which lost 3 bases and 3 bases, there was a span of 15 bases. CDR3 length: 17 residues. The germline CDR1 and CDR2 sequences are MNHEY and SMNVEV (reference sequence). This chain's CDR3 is CASSFAGGVSGANVLTF. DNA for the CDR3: TGTGCCAGCAGTTTCGCCGGTGGGGTAAGTGGGGCCAACGTCCTGACTTTC.

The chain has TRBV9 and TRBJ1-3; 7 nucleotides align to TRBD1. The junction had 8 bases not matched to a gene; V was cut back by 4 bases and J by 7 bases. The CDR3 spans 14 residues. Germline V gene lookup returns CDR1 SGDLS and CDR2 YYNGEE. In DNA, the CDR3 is TGTGCCAGCAGCCCTGGGACAGATAGCAACACCATATATTTT. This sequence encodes CASSPGTDSNTIYF.

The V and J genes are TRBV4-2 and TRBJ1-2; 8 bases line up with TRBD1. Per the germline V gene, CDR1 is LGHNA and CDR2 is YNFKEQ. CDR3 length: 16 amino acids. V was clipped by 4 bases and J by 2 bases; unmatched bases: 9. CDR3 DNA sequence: TGTGCCAGCAGCCCGAGGACAGGGCACAGAAACTATGGCTACACCTTC. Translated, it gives CASSPRTGHRNYGYTF.